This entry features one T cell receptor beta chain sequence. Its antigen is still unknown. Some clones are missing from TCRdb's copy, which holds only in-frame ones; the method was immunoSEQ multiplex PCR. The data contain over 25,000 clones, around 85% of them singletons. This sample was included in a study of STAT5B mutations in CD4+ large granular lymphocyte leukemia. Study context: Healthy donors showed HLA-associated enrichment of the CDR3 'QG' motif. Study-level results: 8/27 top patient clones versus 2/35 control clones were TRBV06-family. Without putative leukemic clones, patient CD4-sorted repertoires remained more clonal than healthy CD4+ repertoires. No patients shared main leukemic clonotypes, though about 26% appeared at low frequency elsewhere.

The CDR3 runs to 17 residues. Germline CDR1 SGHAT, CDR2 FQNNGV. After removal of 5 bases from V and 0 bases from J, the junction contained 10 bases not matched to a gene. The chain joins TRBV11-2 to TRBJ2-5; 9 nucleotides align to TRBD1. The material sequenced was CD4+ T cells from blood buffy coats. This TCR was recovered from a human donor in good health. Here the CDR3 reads CASSQHRGLTDQETQYF. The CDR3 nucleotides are TGTGCCAGCAGCCAACACAGGGGGCTCACGGACCAAGAGACCCAGTACTTC.